Given below is one T cell receptor (beta chain) in context. The target antigen is unknown. There are 14 residues in the CDR3. Germline assignment: CDR1 SGHVS and CDR2 FQNEAQ. V shed 5 bases and J 5 bases; nucleotides not matched to a gene: 6. PCR employed 60 Vbeta and 13 Jbeta primers. Sequencing used immunoSEQ multiplex PCR; TCRdb keeps in-frame clones, though not all of them. The table shows more than 150,000 clones, with around 75% occurring only once. This sample was taken from a study of cytomegalovirus exposure and HLA in healthy donors. Study overall: In a previous analysis, some 110 million unique TCR beta sequences were found from about 190 million T cells. Study-wide findings and caveats: Certain sequence variants were highly shared and formed a cluster, and this cluster was likely a sequencing artifact. Follow-up analysis found HLA locus-dependent TCR association rates, highest for DRB1 and lowest for HLA-C. In vitro testing confirmed three CMV-associated chains as specific for CMV antigens.

The clonotype comes from a man between 40 and 49 years old in good health and CMV-seropositive. Source material: PBMCs. The V and J genes are TRBV7-8 and TRBJ1-3, with 7 bases matching TRBD1. Here the CDR3 reads CASSPGTERNTIYF. The CDR3 DNA sequence: TGTGCCAGCAGCCCCGGGACAGAAAGAAACACCATATATTTT. Supplemented by reference TRBV7-8 and TRBJ1-3, the full variable domain reads GAGVSQSPRYKVAKRGQDVALRCDPISGHVSLFWYQQALGQGPEFLTYFQNEAQLDKSGLPSDRFFAERPEGSVSTLKIQRTQQEDSAVYLCASSPGTERNTIYFGEGSWLTVV.